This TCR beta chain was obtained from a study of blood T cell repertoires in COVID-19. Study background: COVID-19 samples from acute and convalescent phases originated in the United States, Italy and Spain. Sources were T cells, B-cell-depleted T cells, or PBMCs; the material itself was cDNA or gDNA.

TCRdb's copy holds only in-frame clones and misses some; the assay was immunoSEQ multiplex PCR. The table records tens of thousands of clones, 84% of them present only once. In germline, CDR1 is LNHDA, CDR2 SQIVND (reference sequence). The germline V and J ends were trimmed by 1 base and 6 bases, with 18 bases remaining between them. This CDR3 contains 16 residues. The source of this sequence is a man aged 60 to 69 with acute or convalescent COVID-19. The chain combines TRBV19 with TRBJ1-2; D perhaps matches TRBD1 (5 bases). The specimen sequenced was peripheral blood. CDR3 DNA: TGTGCCAGTAGTATAGGGGCACCGGGACTACCTCATGGCTACACCTTC. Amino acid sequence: CASSIGAPGLPHGYTF.